This T cell receptor (beta chain) derives from a study of blood T cell repertoires in COVID-19. Study-wide background: Acute and convalescent COVID-19 specimens originated in the United States, Italy and Spain. T cells, B-cell-depleted T cells, or PBMCs supplied cDNA or gDNA.

The authors' processing: Reference gene primer amplification gave estimated nucleated cell counts. Libraries were prepared by immunoSEQ multiplex PCR; TCRdb keeps only in-frame clonotypes and omits some of them. Clone size and V and J calls were adopted from that table, with D and trimming inferred from the DNA. The sample yields approximately 200,000 clones, around 79% seen once. Germline V lookup: CDR1 SQVTM, CDR2 ANQGSEA. Losses at the gene ends were 7 bases for V and 1 base for J; bases not matched to a gene: 2. The CDR3 loop spans 13 amino acids. A Seattle source enrolled patients during active infection and followed them longitudinally.

This sequence joins TRBV29-1 and TRBJ2-2, with 8 nucleotides matching TRBD1. Sequencing was performed on peripheral blood. This receptor was obtained from a woman in her forties with COVID-19, enrolled during active disease. CDR3 in DNA: TGCAGCGCGGACAGGGTGAACACCGGGGAGCTGTTTTTT. It is translated as CSADRVNTGELFF.